These T cell receptor beta chains were read from a single sample in a study of shared clonotypes between healthy human individuals. Sequencing was performed with immunoSEQ multiplex PCR; in TCRdb, only in-frame clones are kept and a portion is missing. This table has millions of clones, 93% appearing once. Sequenced sample: naive CD8+ T cells from PBMCs. The receptors were gathered from a man aged 18 to 35 in good health. Some clones in this sample may be carry-over from other donors' samples. Each CDR3 is given with its conserved first and last residue. Expanded clones are given a class, and other clones once, few, many or no size at all.

j_gene: TRBJ2-1
abundance: NA
v_gene: TRBV2
CDR3aa: CASFGPYYNEQFF

j_gene: TRBJ1-4
abundance: NA
v_gene: TRBV5-1
CDR3aa: CASSLAWAADEKLFF

j_gene: TRBJ2-2
abundance: NA
v_gene: TRBV11-2
CDR3aa: CASNDGYTGELFF

j_gene: TRBJ1-1
abundance: NA
v_gene: TRBV2
CDR3aa: CASSGQSGITVNTEAFF

j_gene: TRBJ1-3
abundance: NA
v_gene: TRBV19
CDR3aa: CASSQGFSGNTIYF

j_gene: TRBJ2-6
abundance: NA
v_gene: TRBV7-6
CDR3aa: CASSFTGAGANVLTF

j_gene: TRBJ2-2
abundance: NA
v_gene: TRBV9
CDR3aa: CASSGTFPGELFF

j_gene: TRBJ2-3
abundance: NA
v_gene: TRBV27
CDR3aa: CASRQLGFSADTQYF

j_gene: TRBJ2-1
abundance: NA
v_gene: TRBV11-2
CDR3aa: CASSSRPGLPKGDNEQFF

j_gene: TRBJ2-3
abundance: once
v_gene: TRBV9
CDR3aa: CASNFEREGSTDTQYF

j_gene: TRBJ2-5
abundance: NA
v_gene: TRBV11-2
CDR3aa: CASSLEWQETQYF

j_gene: TRBJ2-5
abundance: NA
v_gene: TRBV15
CDR3aa: CATSSNEGLETQYF

j_gene: TRBJ1-5
abundance: NA
v_gene: TRBV2
CDR3aa: CASSGRGVYSNQPQHF

j_gene: TRBJ2-7
abundance: NA
v_gene: TRBV5-6
CDR3aa: CASSRGSGHEQYF

j_gene: TRBJ1-2
abundance: NA
v_gene: TRBV27
CDR3aa: CASSLDGNPNYGYTF

j_gene: TRBJ1-1
abundance: NA
v_gene: TRBV6-6
CDR3aa: CASSYAGEAFF

j_gene: TRBJ2-7
abundance: NA
v_gene: TRBV4-2
CDR3aa: CASSQGRDLVYEQYF

j_gene: TRBJ2-3
abundance: NA
v_gene: TRBV5-1
CDR3aa: CASSFPLEGGDTQYF

j_gene: TRBJ2-1
abundance: NA
v_gene: TRBV10-3
CDR3aa: CAISENFGVFTGGYNEQFF

j_gene: TRBJ1-5
abundance: NA
v_gene: TRBV4-3
CDR3aa: CASSQTDRSNQPQHF

j_gene: TRBJ2-7
abundance: NA
v_gene: TRBV7-3
CDR3aa: CASSLIGTGANGSAYEQYF

j_gene: TRBJ2-2
abundance: NA
v_gene: TRBV5-4
CDR3aa: CASSSAGGRGGELFF

j_gene: TRBJ2-1
abundance: NA
v_gene: TRBV11-2
CDR3aa: CASSLASGIGMQFF

j_gene: TRBJ2-7
abundance: NA
v_gene: TRBV28
CDR3aa: CASSLIGTSGYEQYF

j_gene: TRBJ1-4
abundance: NA
v_gene: TRBV27
CDR3aa: CASSIGPGATNEKLFF

j_gene: TRBJ2-1
abundance: NA
v_gene: TRBV4-3
CDR3aa: CASSPGSSYNEQFF

j_gene: TRBJ2-7
abundance: NA
v_gene: TRBV7-9
CDR3aa: CASSLIGTPGLVEQYF

j_gene: TRBJ2-1
abundance: NA
v_gene: TRBV7-2
CDR3aa: CASSVPGLAVNEQFF

j_gene: TRBJ2-1
abundance: NA
v_gene: TRBV2
CDR3aa: CASSGYRDVDNEQFF

j_gene: TRBJ1-2
abundance: NA
v_gene: TRBV27
CDR3aa: CASSERGTGDGYTF

j_gene: TRBJ2-7
abundance: NA
v_gene: TRBV5-1
CDR3aa: CASSLGAGKYEQYF

j_gene: TRBJ2-1
abundance: NA
v_gene: TRBV27
CDR3aa: CASTPLAGGGNEQFF

j_gene: TRBJ1-1
abundance: NA
v_gene: TRBV5-4
CDR3aa: CASSFVGGGVLNTEAFF

j_gene: TRBJ2-3
abundance: NA
v_gene: TRBV27
CDR3aa: CASSPRATDTQYF

j_gene: TRBJ1-4
abundance: NA
v_gene: TRBV7-2
CDR3aa: CASSFLRGEKLFF

j_gene: TRBJ2-7
abundance: NA
v_gene: TRBV29-1
CDR3aa: CSVLGQGSYEQYF

j_gene: TRBJ2-2
abundance: NA
v_gene: TRBV28
CDR3aa: CASTTWGSVSGELFF

j_gene: TRBJ2-7
abundance: NA
v_gene: TRBV7-2
CDR3aa: CASSLFLGNYEQYF

j_gene: TRBJ2-5
abundance: NA
v_gene: TRBV7-2
CDR3aa: CASTPRGVEETQYF

j_gene: TRBJ1-1
abundance: NA
v_gene: TRBV27
CDR3aa: CASKTRAGGGGTNTEAFF

j_gene: TRBJ2-2
abundance: NA
v_gene: TRBV6-5
CDR3aa: CASSYSLRKSGELFF

j_gene: TRBJ2-1
abundance: NA
v_gene: TRBV4-3
CDR3aa: CASSQDPPGGESNEQFF

j_gene: TRBJ1-2
abundance: NA
v_gene: TRBV7-8
CDR3aa: CASSLSGTPYGYTF

j_gene: TRBJ2-1
abundance: NA
v_gene: TRBV4-3
CDR3aa: CASSQDGVAGAPGNEQFF

j_gene: TRBJ2-1
abundance: NA
v_gene: TRBV7-3
CDR3aa: CASSWGQTGAYNEQFF

j_gene: TRBJ2-1
abundance: NA
v_gene: TRBV15
CDR3aa: CATSRDQVGGTFNEQFF

j_gene: TRBJ2-7
abundance: NA
v_gene: TRBV6-1
CDR3aa: CATSDLGANYEQYF

j_gene: TRBJ2-7
abundance: NA
v_gene: TRBV27
CDR3aa: CASSLFQNRGLSYEQYF

j_gene: TRBJ2-1
abundance: NA
v_gene: TRBV6-5
CDR3aa: CASSPGLHYNEQFF

j_gene: TRBJ1-2
abundance: NA
v_gene: TRBV25-1
CDR3aa: CASSEYEGGRYYGYTF

j_gene: TRBJ2-7
abundance: NA
v_gene: TRBV28
CDR3aa: CASSPTGRGSYEQYF

j_gene: TRBJ2-1
abundance: NA
v_gene: TRBV25-1
CDR3aa: CASRAKSPGTRFDEQFF

j_gene: TRBJ2-3
abundance: NA
v_gene: TRBV30
CDR3aa: CAWSEGTGGPDTQYF

j_gene: TRBJ1-1
abundance: NA
v_gene: TRBV30
CDR3aa: CAWSVTKVVNTEAFF

j_gene: TRBJ1-1
abundance: NA
v_gene: TRBV28
CDR3aa: CASTLRGLEAFF

j_gene: TRBJ2-7
abundance: once
v_gene: TRBV19
CDR3aa: CASMLGHEQYF

j_gene: TRBJ2-7
abundance: NA
v_gene: TRBV28
CDR3aa: CASSPGLANFLTSYEQYF

j_gene: TRBJ2-2
abundance: NA
v_gene: TRBV28
CDR3aa: CASRGTGNTGELFF

j_gene: TRBJ2-7
abundance: NA
v_gene: TRBV6-6
CDR3aa: CASSSPRASSYEQYF

j_gene: TRBJ2-1
abundance: NA
v_gene: TRBV7-8
CDR3aa: CASSLGFGLDYNEQFF